This T cell receptor beta chain was profiled in a study of metastatic and nonmetastatic thyroid tumors. General study results and limits: In blood and tumor, TCR beta diversity was reportedly significantly higher in malignant thyroid tumors than in benign nodules.

TCRdb re-called the PCR reads with MiXCR. The top ten hold around 22% of the sample, which has tens of thousands of clones, approximately 15% seen once. Ahead of thyroid surgery, no patient had received treatment of any kind. This clone occurred many times. Its antigen is unidentified. The sample was blood. This clonotype originated in a female donor with papillary thyroid cancer or a benign thyroid nodule (not recorded which). Some clones in this sample may be carry-over from other donors' samples.

The CDR3 protein is CASSSSAKRYHEQFF. In DNA form, the CDR3 reads TGTGCCAGCAGCTCCAGCGCGAAAAGGTATCATGAGCAGTTCTTC. The chain is built from TRBV6-1 and TRBJ2-1; D unclear. The CDR3 is 15 residues long. CDR1 MNHNS and CDR2 SASEGT come from the germline V gene. The V gene lost 6 bases and the J gene lost 8 bases, with 20 bases spanning the gap.